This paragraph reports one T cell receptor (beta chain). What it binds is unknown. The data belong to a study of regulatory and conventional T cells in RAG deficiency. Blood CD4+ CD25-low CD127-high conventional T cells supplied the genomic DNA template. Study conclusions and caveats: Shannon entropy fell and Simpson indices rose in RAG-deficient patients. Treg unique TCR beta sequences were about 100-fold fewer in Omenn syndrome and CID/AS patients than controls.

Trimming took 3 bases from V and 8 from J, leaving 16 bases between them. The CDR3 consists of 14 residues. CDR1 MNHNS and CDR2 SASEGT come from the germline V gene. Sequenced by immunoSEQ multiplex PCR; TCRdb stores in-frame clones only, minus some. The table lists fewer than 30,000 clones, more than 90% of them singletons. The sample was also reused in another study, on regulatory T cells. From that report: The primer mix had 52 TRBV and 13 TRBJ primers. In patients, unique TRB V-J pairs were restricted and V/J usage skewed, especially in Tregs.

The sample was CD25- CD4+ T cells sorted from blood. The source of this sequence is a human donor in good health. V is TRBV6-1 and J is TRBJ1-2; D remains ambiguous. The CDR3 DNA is TGTGCCAGCAGTGACCCTGGCAGGCCCCCCGGCTACACCTTC. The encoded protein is CASSDPGRPPGYTF.